Given below is one TCR beta chain in context. Its antigen is not identified. cDNA reverse transcribed from extracted RNA served as the sequencing template. Measured with immunoSEQ multiplex PCR; TCRdb has only the in-frame clones, and not every one. In the table there are roughly 110,000 clones, around three fifths of which are singletons. Trimming took off 4 bases at V and 0 bases at J, with 7 bases between the two ends. Germline-derived CDR1 and CDR2 are LGHNA and YSLEER. CDR3 length: 15 amino acids. The sample is drawn from a study of CD8+ T cells in alopecia areata. Points from the study as a whole: Lesional scalp displayed greater clonality than normal scalp, most notably in alopecia totalis/universalis.

This sample's treatment: oral pan-JAK inhibitor, 5-10 mg twice daily. This rearrangement joins TRBV4-3 to TRBJ1-6; no reliable D call. The starting material was CD4+ T cells sorted from blood, obtained at week 24, from a patient treated with tofacitinib. This clonotype originated in a human donor with alopecia areata. The CDR3, as DNA: TGCGCCAGCAGCCTACAGAGCTCCTATAATTCACCCCTCCACTTT. Translated, it gives CASSLQSSYNSPLHF.